This T cell receptor (beta chain) was retrieved from a study of control samples from healthy donors and cancer patients (dated by TCRdb to between 2020 and 2021). The CDR3 runs 12 amino acids, cysteine and phenylalanine included. The read is trimmed to its CDR3 DNA, 36 bases read in frame from base 1. CDR1 and CDR2 (MDHEN, SYDVKM) derive from the germline V gene. With regard to this clone: What antigen it recognizes has not been identified. One end of the junction fails to match germline, which may point to a read error.

Library creation used the immunoSEQ multiplex PCR assay. Imported from immuneACCESS, the table was reduced by TCRdb to in-frame sequences with V and J called. These copies leave out some clones; in studies compared against another copy, an unresolved V gene accounts for under half, and the cause of the remainder is not known. For this sample there are around 99,000 clones; roughly 90% appear just once. The ten most abundant clones make up roughly 15% of the sample. The receptor was isolated from a woman aged 50 to 60 in good health. Sequencing used blood. This sequence uses TRBV28 and TRBJ2-3, with 9 bases aligning to TRBD2. The DNA sequence follows: TGTGCCAGCAGCTTGGTGGGGGCGGGAGGGAATTTT. It is translated as CASSLVGAGGNF.